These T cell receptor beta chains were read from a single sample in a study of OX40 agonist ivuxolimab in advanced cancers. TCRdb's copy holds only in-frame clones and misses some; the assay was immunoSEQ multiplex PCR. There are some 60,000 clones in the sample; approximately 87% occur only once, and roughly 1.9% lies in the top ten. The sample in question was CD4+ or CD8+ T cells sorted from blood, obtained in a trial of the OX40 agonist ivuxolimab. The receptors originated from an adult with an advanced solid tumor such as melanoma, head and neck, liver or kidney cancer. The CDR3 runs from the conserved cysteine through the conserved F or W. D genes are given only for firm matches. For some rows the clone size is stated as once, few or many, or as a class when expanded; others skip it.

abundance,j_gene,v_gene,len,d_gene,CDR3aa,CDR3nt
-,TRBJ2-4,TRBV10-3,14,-,CAISEADSQNIQYF,TGTGCCATCAGTGAAGCAGACAGTCAAAACATTCAGTACTTC
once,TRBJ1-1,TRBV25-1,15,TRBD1,CASSEPETGGTEAFF,TGTGCCAGCAGTGAACCCGAGACAGGGGGGACTGAAGCTTTCTTT
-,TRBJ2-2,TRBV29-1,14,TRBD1,CSASGDRDTGELFF,TGCAGCGCTTCCGGGGACAGGGACACCGGGGAGCTGTTTTTT
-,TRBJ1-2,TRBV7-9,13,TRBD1,CASSLLQGDGYTF,TGTGCCAGCAGCTTATTGCAGGGGGATGGCTACACCTTC
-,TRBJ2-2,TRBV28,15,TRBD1,CASTGQGPAPGELFF,TGTGCCAGCACCGGACAGGGACCCGCGCCCGGGGAGCTGTTTTTT
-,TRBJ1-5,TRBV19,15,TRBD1,CASSSGQGGDQPQHF,TGTGCCAGTAGCTCGGGTCAGGGGGGGGATCAGCCCCAGCATTTT
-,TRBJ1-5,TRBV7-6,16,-,CASSRQFNQPQQTRNF,TGTGCCAGCAGCCGACAGTTTAATCAGCCCCAGCAAACTCGAAATTTT
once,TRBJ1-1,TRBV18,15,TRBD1,CASSGDRGRGTEAFF,TGTGCCAGCTCGGGCGACAGGGGGCGGGGAACTGAAGCTTTCTTT
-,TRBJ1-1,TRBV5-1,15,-,CASSLGTLGNTEAFF,TGCGCCAGCAGCTTGGGGACTCTGGGGAACACTGAAGCTTTCTTT
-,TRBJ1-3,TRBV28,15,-,CASSSTTTRRNTIYF,TGTGCCAGCAGTTCTACTACGACCAGGCGAAACACCATATATTTT
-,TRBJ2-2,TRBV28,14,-,CATTGTPNTGELFF,TGTGCCACCACCGGGACTCCTAACACCGGGGAGCTGTTTTTT
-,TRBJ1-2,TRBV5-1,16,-,CASSPSPSRGSYGYTF,TGCGCCAGCAGCCCGTCCCCCTCCCGGGGAAGCTATGGCTACACCTTC
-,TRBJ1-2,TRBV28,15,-,CASSSSPLGLGGYTF,TGTGCCAGCAGTTCATCGCCCCTGGGCCTGGGGGGCTACACCTTC
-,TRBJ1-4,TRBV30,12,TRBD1,CAWEGQGKKLFF,TGTGCCTGGGAGGGACAGGGGAAAAAACTGTTTTTT
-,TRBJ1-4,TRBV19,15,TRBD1,CASSNRGEANEKLFF,TGTGCCAGTAGTAACAGGGGTGAGGCTAATGAAAAACTGTTTTTT
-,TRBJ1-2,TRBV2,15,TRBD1,CASSPGTGANYGYTF,TGTGCCAGCAGCCCGGGGACAGGGGCTAACTATGGCTACACCTTC
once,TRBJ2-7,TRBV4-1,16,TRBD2,CASSQALERGIYEQYF,TGCGCCAGCAGCCAAGCCCTTGAGCGGGGGATTTACGAGCAGTACTTC
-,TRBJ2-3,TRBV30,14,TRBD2,CASNIAGNLDTQYF,TGTGCCTCGAATATAGCGGGGAATCTAGATACGCAGTATTTT
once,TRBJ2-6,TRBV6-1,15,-,CASSDSYSGANVLTF,TGTGCCAGCAGTGACAGTTACTCTGGGGCCAACGTCCTGACTTTC
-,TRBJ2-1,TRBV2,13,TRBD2,CASSRDYRDEQFF,TGTGCCAGCAGCCGGGACTATCGCGATGAGCAGTTCTTC
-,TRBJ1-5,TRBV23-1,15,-,CASSQSLTYNQPQHF,TGCGCCAGCAGTCAATCTCTGACTTACAATCAGCCCCAGCATTTT
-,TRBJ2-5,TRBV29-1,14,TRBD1,CSALRDSLYETQYF,TGCAGCGCGTTACGGGACAGCCTTTACGAGACCCAGTACTTC
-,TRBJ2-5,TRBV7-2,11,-,CASSIGETQYF,TGTGCCAGCAGCATAGGGGAGACCCAGTACTTC
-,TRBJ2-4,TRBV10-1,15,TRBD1,CASSESTGGKNIQYF,TGCGCCAGCAGTGAGTCGACAGGGGGGAAAAACATTCAGTACTTC
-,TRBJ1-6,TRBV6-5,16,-,CASSYLGGQGNSPLHF,TGTGCCAGCAGTTACCTCGGTGGGCAGGGGAATTCACCCCTCCACTTT
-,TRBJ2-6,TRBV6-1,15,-,CASSVAESGANVLTF,TGTGCCAGCAGTGTGGCAGAGTCTGGGGCCAACGTCCTGACTTTC
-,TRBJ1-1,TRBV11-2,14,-,CASSFADGWTEAFF,TGTGCCAGCAGCTTCGCCGATGGATGGACTGAAGCTTTCTTT
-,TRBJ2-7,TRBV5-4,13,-,CASSRDLNYEQYF,TGTGCCAGCAGCCGGGACCTAAACTACGAGCAGTACTTC
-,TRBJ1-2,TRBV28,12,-,CASSSRVAGYTF,TGTGCCAGCAGTTCCAGGGTGGCTGGCTACACCTTC
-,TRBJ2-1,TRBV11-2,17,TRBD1,CASSPTGGGFGDNEQFF,TGTGCCAGCAGCCCTACAGGGGGAGGCTTTGGGGACAATGAGCAGTTCTTC
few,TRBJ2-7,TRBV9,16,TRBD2,CASSVGLTSGNYEQYF,TGTGCCAGCAGCGTAGGACTGACTAGCGGGAACTACGAGCAGTACTTC
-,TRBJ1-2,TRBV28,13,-,CASTEEDNYGYTF,TGTGCCAGCACCGAGGAGGATAACTATGGCTACACCTTC
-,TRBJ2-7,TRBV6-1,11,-,CASSALYEQYF,TGTGCCAGCAGTGCACTTTACGAGCAGTACTTC
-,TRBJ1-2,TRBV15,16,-,CATSRDPGRGYYGYTF,TGTGCCACCAGCAGGGATCCGGGCCGAGGTTACTATGGCTACACCTTC
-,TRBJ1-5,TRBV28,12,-,CASSSLNQPQHF,TGTGCCAGCAGTTCACTAAATCAGCCCCAGCATTTT
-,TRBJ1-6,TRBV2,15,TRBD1,CASSATRDRNSPLHF,TGTGCCAGCAGTGCCACCAGGGACAGGAATTCACCCCTCCACTTT
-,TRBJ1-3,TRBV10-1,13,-,CASREPTGNTIYF,TGCGCCAGCAGGGAACCGACGGGAAACACCATATATTTT
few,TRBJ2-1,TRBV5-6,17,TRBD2,CASSLGLRVAGYNEQFF,TGTGCCAGCAGCTTGGGATTGAGGGTAGCGGGGTACAATGAGCAGTTCTTC
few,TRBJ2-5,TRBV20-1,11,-,CSGQIQETQYF,TGCAGTGGTCAGATACAAGAGACCCAGTACTTC
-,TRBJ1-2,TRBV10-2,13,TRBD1,CASSESTGVGYTF,TGCGCCAGCAGTGAGTCGACAGGGGTAGGCTACACCTTC
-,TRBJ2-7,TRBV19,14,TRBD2,CASSIAGGGYEQYF,TGTGCCAGTAGTATCGCGGGAGGGGGCTACGAGCAGTACTTC
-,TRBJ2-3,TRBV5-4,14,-,CASSWGRYTDTQYF,TGTGCCAGCAGCTGGGGGAGATACACAGATACGCAGTATTTT
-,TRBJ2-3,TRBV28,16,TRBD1,CASSSAGTGDTDTQYF,TGTGCCAGCAGTTCCGCCGGGACAGGGGATACAGATACGCAGTATTTT
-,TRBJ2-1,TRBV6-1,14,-,CASSVPGSRNEQFF,TGTGCCAGCAGTGTACCCGGGAGCCGGAATGAGCAGTTCTTC
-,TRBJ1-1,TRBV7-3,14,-,CASSPGGGVTEAFF,TGTGCCAGCAGCCCGGGGGGTGGAGTGACTGAAGCTTTCTTT
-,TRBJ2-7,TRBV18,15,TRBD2,CASSPPGLAGNEQYF,TGTGCCAGCTCACCACCGGGACTAGCGGGGAATGAGCAGTACTTC
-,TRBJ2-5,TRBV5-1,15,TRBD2,CASRDSGGSQETQYF,TGCGCCAGCAGAGATAGCGGGGGTTCACAAGAGACCCAGTACTTC
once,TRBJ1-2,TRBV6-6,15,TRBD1,CASSYSPGQGSGYTF,TGTGCCAGCAGTTACTCCCCGGGACAGGGATCCGGCTACACCTTC
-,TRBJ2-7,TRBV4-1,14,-,CASSQDLQGYEQYF,TGCGCCAGCAGCCAAGATCTACAGGGATACGAGCAGTACTTC
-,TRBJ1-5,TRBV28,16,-,CASSFSQPGFYQPQHF,TGTGCCAGCAGTTTTTCCCAGCCGGGGTTTTACCAGCCCCAGCATTTT
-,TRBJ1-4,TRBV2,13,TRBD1,CASRDRAAEKLFF,TGTGCCAGCCGGGACAGGGCGGCTGAAAAACTGTTTTTT
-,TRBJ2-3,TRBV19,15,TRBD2,CASSIDKREGDTQYF,TGTGCCAGTAGTATAGATAAGCGGGAAGGAGATACGCAGTATTTT
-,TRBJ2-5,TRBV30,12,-,CAWSGMGETQYF,TGTGCCTGGAGTGGGATGGGAGAGACCCAGTACTTC
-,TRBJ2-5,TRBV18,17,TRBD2,CASSPSRGSGDQETQYF,TGTGCCAGCTCACCCTCGAGAGGTAGCGGGGACCAAGAGACCCAGTACTTC
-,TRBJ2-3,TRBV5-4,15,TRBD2,CASSAGTSLSDTQYF,TGTGCCAGCAGCGCCGGGACTAGCTTGTCAGATACGCAGTATTTT
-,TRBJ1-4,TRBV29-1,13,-,CSVKGWSNEKLFF,TGCAGCGTCAAAGGGTGGTCAAATGAAAAACTGTTTTTT
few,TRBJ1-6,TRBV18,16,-,CASSPDGPNANSPLHF,TGTGCCAGCTCACCAGACGGGCCTAACGCCAATTCACCCCTCCACTTT